Following are 10 T cell receptor beta chains from one sample sequenced in a study of tumor and adjacent non-tumor tissue in lung cancer (dated by TCRdb to the late 2010s). To prepare the library, multiplex PCR was applied. The data were produced on an Illumina HiSeq 2500. TCRbeta libraries were constructed through three rounds of nested PCR with primers (Table S4) according to protocols adapted from ARM-PCR. Using fastp at Q25 and MiXCR, TCRdb reprocessed the public reads and kept productive beta chains. A single entry per CDR3 protein holds the most common genes and DNA from its merged rows. This sample lists 90,000 or so distinct CDR3 sequences; roughly two thirds were detected once. About 15% of the sample is in the top ten clones. RNA was isolated from bulk unsorted tissue, and RNA quality was assessed with a NanoDrop ND-1000 and an Agilent 2100. The specimen sequenced was lung tumor tissue. The receptors originated from a man between 65 and 85 years old with non-small cell lung cancer.

As regards this clonotype: The junction departs from the called germline gene at one end, perhaps through a read error. V usage is TRBV29-1 and J usage is TRBJ2-1; no clear D gene. This CDR3 region has 8 residues. Per the germline V gene, CDR1 is SQVTM and CDR2 is ANQGSEA. Here the CDR3 reads CRVAEQSF. The CDR3, as DNA: TGCAGGGTTGCAGAGCAGTCCTTC.

This clonotype has a single count. A junction boundary mismatches the germline segment, possibly from a read error. V is TRBV13 and J is TRBJ2-7; TRBD1 agrees at 9 bases. Per the germline V gene, CDR1 is PRHDT and CDR2 is FYEKMQ (reference sequence). This CDR3 is built from 14 residues. This CDR3 is CTSNFRTGAYEQYF. The DNA of the CDR3 is TGTACCAGCAACTTCCGGACAGGGGCCTACGAGCAGTATTTC.

A note on this clonotype: This likely comes from a read error, as the CDR3 has no conserved phenylalanine or tryptophan at its end. The DNA is omitted, as the CDR3 cannot be located on it reliably, and the CDR3 follows TCRdb's listing. The chain combines TRBV11-2 with TRBJ2-2; the table calls TRBD1, which could not be checked here. Both ends counted, the CDR3 spans 16 residues. Germline values: CDR1 SGHAT, CDR2 FQNNGV. The CDR3 loop is CASSSRGGTNTGELLL.

This clonotype was detected many times. This chain links TRBV5-1 with TRBJ1-1; D unresolved. The CDR3 spans 13 residues. CDR1 is SGHRS, CDR2 YFSETQ, per germline. The V end lost 4 bases, the J end lost 2 bases, and 9 bases lay between the germline ends. The CDR3 region is CASSATINTEAFF. For the CDR3, the DNA is TGCGCCAGCAGCGCAACCATAAACACTGAAGCTTTCTTT.

About this clonotype itself: This CDR3 fails to terminate in the conserved phenylalanine or tryptophan, so it likely reflects a read error. The chain uses TRBV28 and TRBJ2-2; D is tentatively TRBD1 or TRBD2 (5 bases each). The CDR3 length is 14 residues. Germline lookup yields CDR1 MDHEN and CDR2 SYDVKM. The CDR3 nucleotides are TGTGCCATCAGTGACGGGACGTCCCACGGGGAGCTGTTTTCT. Translated, it gives CAISDGTSHGELFS.

Remarks on this clonotype: This clone may be a read error of a much larger clone one base away. The chain has TRBV5-5 and TRBJ1-5, with D uncertain. The CDR3 is 15 amino acids. Per the germline V gene, CDR1 is SGHKS and CDR2 is YYEKEE (reference sequence). The CDR3 DNA sequence: TGTGCCAGCGCCCGATCGGCCAAAAGCGGTCAGCCCCGGCATTTT. It yields the protein CASARSAKSGQPRHF. The full variable domain, rest sourced from reference TRBV5-5 and TRBJ1-5, is DAGVTQSPTHLIKTRGQQVTLRCSPISGHKSVSWYQQVLGQGPQFIFQYYEKEERGRGNFPDRFSARQFPNYSSELNVNALLLGDSALYLCASARSAKSGQPRHFGDGTRLSIL.

In regard to this clonotype: The CDR3 ends on some other residue instead of the conserved phenylalanine or tryptophan, so this is likely a read error. DNA for the CDR3: TGTGCCAGCAGCCCGGGACAGCTAACCAATTATGGCTACACCATC. It yields the protein CASSPGQLTNYGYTI. This chain joins TRBV6-6 and TRBJ1-2, with TRBD1 matching 7 bases. The germline V gene encodes CDR1 MNHNY and CDR2 SVGAGI (reference sequence). The CDR3 sequence is 15 residues long. Trimming at V came to 6 bases and at J to 5 bases, leaving 12 bases not matched to a gene.

The chain recombines TRBV4-1 with TRBJ1-5; D is perhaps TRBD1 (5 bases). CDR3 length: 19 amino acids. Looked up from germline, CDR1 is MGHRA and CDR2 is YSYEKL. Trimming took 7 bases from V and 1 from J, leaving 26 bases between them. For the CDR3, the DNA is TGCGCCAGCAACCACGAGGCGGCTTCAGTGGGGGGAAGCAATCAGCCCCAGCATTTT. It translates to CASNHEAASVGGSNQPQHF.

As for this clonotype: Given a much more abundant clone one base away, this may be a read error. The chain couples TRBV4-1 to TRBJ1-5, with a tentative D call TRBD1 (6 bases). Germline CDR1 and CDR2: MGHRA and YSYEKL. The CDR3 loop spans 16 amino acids. CDR3 nucleotides: TGCGCCAGCAGCCAAGATAGGGGGATTAGCAATCAGCTCCAGCATTTT. Translating it yields CASSQDRGISNQLQHF.

The sample holds a few counts of this clonotype. The junction does not match germline at one end; this may be a read error. The chain employs TRBV7-9 and TRBJ2-2; 10 bases are a match to TRBD2. The CDR3 is 17 amino acids. Germline values: CDR1 SEHNR, CDR2 FQNEAQ (reference sequence). The chain's CDR3 is CASSLGLAGVRTGELFF. CDR3 nucleotide sequence: TGTGCTAGCAGCCTTGGGCTAGCGGGAGTCAGAACCGGGGAGCTGTTTTTT.